This TCR beta chain is drawn from a study of Graves' ophthalmopathy and Graves' hyperthyroidism. The CDR3 is made up of 15 amino acids. The germline V and J ends were trimmed by 0 bases and 3 bases, with 8 bases remaining between them. Germline CDR1 reads SGHDN; CDR2 reads FVKESK. The table lists this clonotype with many counts. Amplification of TCR beta CDR3 regions used RNA transcripts. RT-PCR was first run with HTBI primers, then multiplex PCR in a second round. TCRdb ran MiXCR on the multiplex PCR reads and lists one entry per CDR3 protein. The data show around 1,000,000 distinct CDR3 sequences, around a third seen once.

This clonotype was obtained from an adult man with Graves' hyperthyroidism. This chain connects TRBV14 to TRBJ2-2; no reliable D call. Sequenced input: peripheral blood or thyroid tissue (not recorded which). This CDR3 is CASSQEGLHTGELFF. The CDR3 DNA reads as TGTGCCAGCAGCCAAGAGGGGTTGCACACCGGGGAGCTGTTTTTT.